This T cell receptor (beta chain) was obtained from a study of T cells in Graves' hyperthyroidism and ophthalmopathy. Trimming left V 6 bases short and J 2 bases short, with 17 bases between. The CDR3 has 15 residues. Germline V gene lookup returns CDR1 SNHLY and CDR2 FYNNEI. RNA transcripts were the template for amplifying TCR beta CDR3 regions. The HTBI primer set served for first-round RT-PCR of the TCR CDR3. Via MiXCR, TCRdb re-called the multiplex PCR reads, giving one row per CDR3 protein. This sample carries about 840,000 distinct CDR3 sequences, more than 30% of them seen once, and the ten largest clones take 7.5% to 9.5%. Stable Graves' hyperthyroidism denoted no ophthalmopathy progression over 18 months. The hyperthyroidism patients had all been newly diagnosed, and their disease duration was under 2 months. Their ages ranged from 18 to 65 years.

This TCR derives from a man between 18 and 35 years old with Graves' hyperthyroidism. The rearrangement uses TRBV2 and TRBJ2-7, with D unclear. The sample taken for sequencing was blood. This CDR3 reads CASSPRRTATYEQYF. Here the CDR3 DNA reads TGTGCCAGCAGCCCCCGCCGGACCGCTACCTACGAGCAGTACTTC.